Following are 32 T cell receptor beta chains from one sample sequenced in a study of radiation and T cells in renal cell carcinoma. Here immunoSEQ multiplex PCR was the method, and the copy in TCRdb shows in-frame clones only, minus some. The table records about 130,000 clones, 81% of them present only once. The time point denotes: blood 2 weeks post-SBRT. Treatment given: 15 Gy SBRT to primary tumor, nephrectomy 4 weeks later. Sequencing was performed on blood, taken from a patient whose treatment included radiotherapy and nephrectomy. These receptors were obtained from a man between 45 and 60 years old with renal cell carcinoma.

The V and J genes are TRBV2 and TRBJ2-5; no clear D gene. TRBJ2-7 explains the end of the DNA better; the J call may be wrong. Germline lookup yields CDR1 SNHLY and CDR2 FYNNEI. The CDR3 is 14 residues long. DNA of the CDR3: TGTGCCAGCAGTGAAGCGCACGGTTGGTACGAGCAGTACTTC. As protein: CASSEAHGWYEQYF.

The chain recombines TRBV29-1 with TRBJ2-3; the D is unclear. The CDR3 has 12 residues. Per the germline V gene, CDR1 is SQVTM and CDR2 is ANQGSEA. V was shortened by 3 bases and J by 2 bases, with 6 bases between the two germline ends. CDR3 nucleotide sequence: TGCAGCGTTGACGCAGTCACAGATACGCAGTATTTT. Translating gives CSVDAVTDTQYF.

The chain joins TRBV20-1 to TRBJ1-2; D unclear. V lost 2 bases to trimming and J lost 4 bases, with 5 bases between them. Germline V lookup: CDR1 DFQATT, CDR2 SNEGSKA (reference sequence). This CDR3 has 11 amino acids. The chain's CDR3 is CSARSSYGYTF. The CDR3 nucleotides read TGCAGTGCTAGAAGCAGCTATGGCTACACCTTC.

A single count supports this clone. This chain links TRBV7-8 with TRBJ2-1, with 9 bases that match TRBD2. The CDR3 totals 15 residues. J gave up 2 bases and V 7 bases, and 6 bases lay outside the gene matches. Germline CDR1 reads SGHVS; CDR2 reads FQNEAQ. For the CDR3, the DNA is TGTGCCAGCAAGGTGGGCGGGAGGGCCTACAATGAGCAGTTCTTC. Encoded protein: CASKVGGRAYNEQFF.

The J gene is TRBJ1-3, the V gene TRBV30, with D perhaps matching TRBD1 (6 bases). From germline, CDR1 is GTSNPN and CDR2 SVGIG (reference sequence). Between the trimmed V and J ends, which lost 3 bases and 4 bases, there was a span of 7 bases. The CDR3 length is 12 residues. CDR3 coding DNA: TGTGCCTGGAGCAGGGGAGGAAACACCATATATTTT. Amino acids: CAWSRGGNTIYF.

This clone was found once. The V and J genes are TRBV6-5 and TRBJ1-3; 7 nucleotides agree with TRBD1. The V gene end was trimmed by 2 bases and the J gene end by 4 bases; junction bases not matched to a gene: 5. Germline-derived CDR1 and CDR2 are MNHEY and SVGAGI. The CDR3 spans 15 residues. The DNA of the CDR3 is TGTGCCAGCAGTTACGATGGGACAGCCGGAAACACCATATATTTT. Its translation: CASSYDGTAGNTIYF.

This clone has only a few counts. The chain recombines TRBV29-1 with TRBJ1-1; D unresolved. This CDR3 spans 11 amino acids. With 6 bases removed from V and 11 bases from J, the gap between germline ends came to 16 bases. Germline values: CDR1 SQVTM, CDR2 ANQGSEA. The CDR3 DNA reads TGCAGCGTGGTAGAGACCGGGAAGGCTTTCTTT. This gives the protein CSVVETGKAFF.

The rearrangement links TRBV6-1 to TRBJ2-1; maybe TRBD1 (6 bases). The ends were cut back, 1 base at V and 5 bases at J, with 9 bases in the middle. The CDR3 sequence is 14 residues long. Germline V gives CDR1 MNHNS, CDR2 SASEGT. This CDR3 reads CASSEGYRDNEQFF. In DNA form, the CDR3 reads TGTGCCAGCAGTGAAGGGTACAGGGACAATGAGCAGTTCTTC.

The rearrangement uses TRBV6-4 and TRBJ2-7; D remains ambiguous. The V gene lost 0 bases and the J gene lost 7 bases, with 10 bases spanning the gap. The germline CDR1 and CDR2 sequences are MRHNA and SNTAGT. The CDR3 has 13 residues. In DNA form, the CDR3 reads TGTGCCAGCAGTGACTCCCCCAGCCGTGAGCAGTACTTC. Translating it yields CASSDSPSREQYF.

The rearrangement links TRBV4-2 to TRBJ2-7; 10 nucleotides match TRBD2. Trimming cost V 0 bases and J 4 bases; bases outside gene matches: 6. CDR1 is LGHNA, CDR2 YNFKEQ, per germline. CDR3 size: 16 residues. The CDR3 DNA sequence: TGTGCCAGCAGCCAAGATCCTAGCGGGAGAGGTTACGAGCAGTACTTC. It is translated as CASSQDPSGRGYEQYF.

V usage is TRBV5-1 and J usage is TRBJ2-5; D possibly uses TRBD1 or TRBD2 (7 bases each). Looked up from germline, CDR1 is SGHRS and CDR2 is YFSETQ. V lost 4 bases, J lost 2 bases, and 12 bases lay in between. The CDR3 runs 14 residues. CDR3 loop: CASSGTAGQETQYF. CDR3 nucleotide sequence: TGCGCCAGCAGCGGGACAGCGGGGCAAGAGACCCAGTACTTC. Looking up the rest from reference TRBV5-1 and TRBJ2-5 gives the full variable domain: KAGVTQTPRYLIKTRGQQVTLSCSPISGHRSVSWYQQTPGQGLQFLFEYFSETQRNKGNFPGRFSGRQFSNSRSEMNVSTLELGDSALYLCASSGTAGQETQYFGPGTRLLVL.

The chain carries TRBV7-2 and TRBJ1-5; 11 bases map to TRBD1. Trimming cost V 3 bases and J 0 bases; bases outside gene matches: 4. The germline V gene encodes CDR1 SGHTA and CDR2 FQGNSA. The CDR3 has 17 residues. The CDR3 loop is CASSFGTGGYSNQPQHF. DNA of the CDR3: TGTGCCAGCAGCTTCGGGACAGGGGGTTATAGCAATCAGCCCCAGCATTTT. The full variable domain, with the rest looked up from reference TRBV7-2 and TRBJ1-5, is GAGVSQSPSNKVTEKGKDVELRCDPISGHTALYWYRQSLGQGLEFLIYFQGNSAPDKSGLPSDRFSAERTGGSVSTLTIQRTQQEDSAVYLCASSFGTGGYSNQPQHFGDGTRLSIL.

The genes are TRBV19 and TRBJ1-5, with D unresolved. The CDR3 contains 12 residues. V gave up 8 bases and J gave up 0 bases, with 5 bases separating them. Germline V lookup: CDR1 LNHDA, CDR2 SQIVND (reference sequence). The DNA of the CDR3 is TGTGCCAGTCGCAATAGCAATCAGCCCCAGCATTTT. This sequence encodes CASRNSNQPQHF.

This clone was seen once. The chain uses TRBV6-6 and TRBJ2-7, with 9 bases matching TRBD1. V lost 6 bases, J lost 7 bases, and 10 bases stayed unmatched. The germline gives CDR1 MNHNY, CDR2 SVGAGI (reference sequence). This CDR3 is built from 14 residues. The DNA for the CDR3 is TGTGCCAGCAGCAGGGACAGGGTAGCAGGGGAGCAGTACTTC. This translates into CASSRDRVAGEQYF.

This sequence joins TRBV4-3 and TRBJ2-5; D gene ambiguous. Germline lookup yields CDR1 LGHNA and CDR2 YSLEER. V gave up 0 bases and J gave up 4 bases, with 6 bases separating them. The CDR3 extends over 13 amino acids. The CDR3 loop is CASSQELRETQYF. CDR3 DNA sequence: TGCGCCAGCAGCCAAGAACTACGAGAGACCCAGTACTTC.

The chain links TRBV28 to TRBJ2-1; a possible D gene is TRBD1 (6 bases). Germline V gene sequence: CDR1 MDHEN, CDR2 SYDVKM. V was clipped by 5 bases and J by 12 bases, with 23 bases between them. CDR3 length: 15 amino acids. The CDR3 nucleotides read TGTGCCAGCAGTCCCCCGGGACACTGGTACGGCGGGCAGTTCTTC. Amino acid sequence: CASSPPGHWYGGQFF.

V and J are TRBV5-4 and TRBJ1-2, with D hard to call. V lost 0 bases and J lost 4, with 1 base in between. CDR1 SGHNT and CDR2 YYREEE come from the germline V gene (reference sequence). The CDR3 loop spans 11 amino acids. This CDR3 is CASSLGYGYTF. The DNA for the CDR3 is TGTGCCAGCAGCTTGGGCTATGGCTACACCTTC.

The CDR3 DNA reads as TGTGCCAGCAGCCCCCCGGGCGGGGAGAGCTACAATGAGCAGTTCTTC. Its translation: CASSPPGGESYNEQFF. The gene calls are TRBV7-9 and TRBJ2-1, with D possibly TRBD2 on 6 matching bases. The CDR3 contains 16 residues. Trimming took off 5 bases at V and 3 bases at J, with 17 bases between the two ends. Germline V gives CDR1 SEHNR, CDR2 FQNEAQ (reference sequence).

The V call is TRBV5-5, the J call TRBJ2-1, with D tentatively TRBD2 (6 bases). The CDR3 contains 14 residues. The V and J ends lost 4 bases and 2 bases respectively, with 10 bases between them. Germline assignment: CDR1 SGHKS and CDR2 YYEKEE (reference sequence). This chain's CDR3 is CASSTGTAYNEQFF. DNA for the CDR3: TGTGCCAGCAGCACCGGGACTGCCTACAATGAGCAGTTCTTC.

V is TRBV18 and J is TRBJ1-2, with D perhaps matching TRBD1 (5 bases). CDR1 is KGHSH and CDR2 is LQKENI in the germline V gene. The CDR3 contains 15 residues. V was trimmed by 3 bases and J by 0 bases, leaving 11 bases between them. The CDR3 here is CASSPIGQTNYGYTF. The CDR3 nucleotides are TGTGCCAGCTCACCTATAGGACAAACTAACTATGGCTACACCTTC.

This chain joins TRBV11-2 and TRBJ2-7; 8 bases map to TRBD2. The CDR3 extends over 15 amino acids. The germline V gene encodes CDR1 SGHAT and CDR2 FQNNGV. Trimming removed 2 bases from V and 0 bases from J; junction bases left unmatched: 3. DNA of the CDR3: TGTGCCAGCAGCTTAACGGGAGGGCCCTCCTACGAGCAGTACTTC. The encoded protein is CASSLTGGPSYEQYF.

This rearrangement joins TRBV19 to TRBJ2-1; D call uncertain. The germline CDR1 and CDR2 sequences are LNHDA and SQIVND (reference sequence). V lost 2 bases and J lost 7, with 12 bases in between. The CDR3 runs 14 residues. The CDR3 is CASSISRRVNEQFF. CDR3 bases: TGTGCCAGTAGTATATCTAGAAGGGTAAATGAGCAGTTCTTC.

The rearrangement joins TRBV4-2 to TRBJ2-5, with D perhaps matching TRBD1 (6 bases). CDR1 and CDR2 (germline): LGHNA, YNFKEQ. This CDR3 is 16 amino acids long. The germline V and J ends were trimmed by 1 base and 0 bases, with 12 bases remaining between them. The CDR3 spells CASSQAPQGNQETQYF. In DNA, the CDR3 is TGTGCCAGCAGCCAAGCACCACAGGGTAACCAAGAGACCCAGTACTTC.

The chain combines TRBV28 with TRBJ2-1, with unresolved D. This CDR3 is 15 amino acids long. V gave up 2 bases and J gave up 5 bases, with 13 bases separating them. CDR1 and CDR2 (germline): MDHEN, SYDVKM. As DNA, the CDR3 is TGTGCCAGCAGTTTAATTAGGTTATTGGACAATGAGCAGTTCTTC. Its protein is CASSLIRLLDNEQFF.

The rearrangement joins TRBV10-3 to TRBJ1-6; 7 nucleotides line up with TRBD1. Germline V gene sequence: CDR1 ENHRY, CDR2 SYGVKD. Trimming at V came to 3 bases and at J to 6 bases, leaving 5 bases not matched to a gene. The CDR3 runs 15 residues. The CDR3 DNA follows: TGTGCCATCAGTGAACAGGGGCTAACTAATTCACCCCTCCACTTT. Amino acids: CAISEQGLTNSPLHF.

This rearrangement joins TRBV2 to TRBJ1-1, with no clear D. Germline loops: CDR1 SNHLY, CDR2 FYNNEI. The CDR3 sequence is 13 residues long. The V end was cut by 3 bases, the J end by 0 bases, with 5 bases between. In DNA, the CDR3 is TGTGCCAGCAGTGAGTGGGTGAACACTGAAGCTTTCTTT. Its protein is CASSEWVNTEAFF.

The rearrangement joins TRBV18 to TRBJ1-2; TRBD1 matches 8 bases. The CDR3 runs 17 residues. V shed 1 base, J shed 6 bases, and the junction held 13 bases outside the gene matches. CDR1 is KGHSH, CDR2 LQKENI, per germline. CDR3 in amino acids: CASSPLIAGGGLNGYTF. Here the CDR3 DNA reads TGTGCCAGCTCACCACTTATCGCAGGGGGCGGCTTAAATGGCTACACCTTC.

The chain uses TRBV21-1 and TRBJ2-1; no check of the table's D call, TRBD2, against the DNA was made. TRBV21-1 is a known pseudogene. The CDR3 loop spans 14 amino acids. Written as DNA, the CDR3 is TGTGCCACCGGGACTAGCGGGGGGGTTCGGGAGCAGTTCTTC. Translation: CATGTSGGVREQFF.

The chain uses TRBV7-9 and TRBJ1-2; D gene uncertain. The CDR3 has 15 amino acids. Germline V gene data show CDR1 as SEHNR and CDR2 as FQNEAQ (reference sequence). The V end was cut by 2 bases, the J end by 2 bases, with 12 bases between. CDR3 region: CASSLRQVRNYGYTF. As DNA, the CDR3 is TGTGCCAGCAGCTTAAGGCAGGTCAGAAACTATGGCTACACCTTC.

The V gene is TRBV18, the J gene TRBJ2-1, with 13 nucleotides matching TRBD2. With 4 bases clipped from V and 5 bases from J, the junction kept 2 bases outside the gene matches. CDR3 length: 15 residues. Germline-derived CDR1 and CDR2 are KGHSH and LQKENI. The CDR3: CASSLTSGRDNEQFF. CDR3 nucleotides: TGTGCCAGCTCACTTACTAGCGGGAGGGACAATGAGCAGTTCTTC. Combining the CDR3 with reference TRBV18 and TRBJ2-1 gives the whole variable domain NAGVMQNPRHLVRRRGQEARLRCSPMKGHSHVYWYRQLPEEGLKFMVYLQKENIIDESGMPKERFSAEFPKEGPSILRIQQVVRGDSAAYFCASSLTSGRDNEQFFGPGTRLTVL.

The chain links TRBV6-5 to TRBJ2-2; maybe TRBD2 (7 bases). The CDR3 consists of 15 residues. Germline V gene sequence: CDR1 MNHEY, CDR2 SVGAGI. The V end lost 6 bases, the J end lost 1 base, and 12 bases lay between the germline ends. The CDR3 reads CASRQRGGNTGELFF. For the CDR3, the DNA is TGTGCCAGCAGACAGAGGGGGGGGAACACCGGGGAGCTGTTTTTT.

Of note for this clone: The same CDR3 arises from other DNA sequences in this sample as well. J is TRBJ2-2 and V is TRBV29-1; D might be TRBD1 (5 bases). CDR1 is SQVTM, CDR2 ANQGSEA, per germline. The length of the CDR3 is 16 residues. Trimming removed 4 bases at V and 1 base at J, with 16 bases between. CDR3 DNA: TGCAGCGTTGTAGGGGTCCTCATAAGGAACACCGGGGAGCTGTTTTTT. Translated, it gives CSVVGVLIRNTGELFF.